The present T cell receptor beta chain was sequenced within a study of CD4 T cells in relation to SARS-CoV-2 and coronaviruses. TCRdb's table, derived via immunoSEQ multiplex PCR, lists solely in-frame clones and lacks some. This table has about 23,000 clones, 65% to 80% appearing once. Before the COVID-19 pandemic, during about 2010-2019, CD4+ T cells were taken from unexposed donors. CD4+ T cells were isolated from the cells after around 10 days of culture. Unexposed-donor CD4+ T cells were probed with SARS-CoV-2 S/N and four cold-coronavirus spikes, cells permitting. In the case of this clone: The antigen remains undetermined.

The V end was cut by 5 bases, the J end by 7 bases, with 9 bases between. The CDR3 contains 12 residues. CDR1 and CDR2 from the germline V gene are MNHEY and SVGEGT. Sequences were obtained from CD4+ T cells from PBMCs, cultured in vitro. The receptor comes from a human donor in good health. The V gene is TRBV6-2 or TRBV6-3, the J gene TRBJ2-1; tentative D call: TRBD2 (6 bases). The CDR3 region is CASSRGTNEQFF. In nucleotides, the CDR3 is TGTGCCAGCAGTCGGGGGACGAATGAGCAGTTCTTC.